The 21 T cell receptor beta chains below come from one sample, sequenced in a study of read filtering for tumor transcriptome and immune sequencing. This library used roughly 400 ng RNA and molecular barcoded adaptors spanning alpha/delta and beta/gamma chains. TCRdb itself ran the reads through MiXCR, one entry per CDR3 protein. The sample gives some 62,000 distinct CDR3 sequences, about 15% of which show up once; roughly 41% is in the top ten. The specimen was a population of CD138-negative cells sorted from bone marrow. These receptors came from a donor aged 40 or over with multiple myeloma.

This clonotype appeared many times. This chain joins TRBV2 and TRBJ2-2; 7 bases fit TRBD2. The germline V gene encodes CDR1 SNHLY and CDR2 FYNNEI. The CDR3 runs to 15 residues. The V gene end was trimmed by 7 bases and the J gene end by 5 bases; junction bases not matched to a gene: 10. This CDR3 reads CASNSPGEGTGELFF. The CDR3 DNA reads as TGTGCCAGCAACAGTCCGGGGGAGGGAACCGGGGAGCTGTTTTTT.

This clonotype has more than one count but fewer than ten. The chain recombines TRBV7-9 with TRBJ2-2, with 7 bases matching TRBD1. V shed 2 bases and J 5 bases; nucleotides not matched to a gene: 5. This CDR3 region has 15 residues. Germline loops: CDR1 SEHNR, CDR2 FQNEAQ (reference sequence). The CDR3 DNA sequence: TGTGCCAGCAGCTTAAGAACAGGGGTTACCGGGGAGCTGTTTTTT. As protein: CASSLRTGVTGELFF.

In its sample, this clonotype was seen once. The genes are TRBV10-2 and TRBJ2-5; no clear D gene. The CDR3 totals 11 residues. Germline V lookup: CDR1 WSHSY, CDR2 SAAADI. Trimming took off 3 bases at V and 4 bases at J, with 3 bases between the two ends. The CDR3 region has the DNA TGCGCCAGCAGTGATGGAGAGACCCAGTACTTC. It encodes CASSDGETQYF.

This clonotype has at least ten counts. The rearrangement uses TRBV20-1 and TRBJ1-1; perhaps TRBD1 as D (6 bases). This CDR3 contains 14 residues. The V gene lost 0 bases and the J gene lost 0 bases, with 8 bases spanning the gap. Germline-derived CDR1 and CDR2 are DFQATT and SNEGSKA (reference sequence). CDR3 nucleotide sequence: TGCAGTGCTAGAGAGGGACACCTGAACACTGAAGCTTTCTTT. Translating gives CSAREGHLNTEAFF.

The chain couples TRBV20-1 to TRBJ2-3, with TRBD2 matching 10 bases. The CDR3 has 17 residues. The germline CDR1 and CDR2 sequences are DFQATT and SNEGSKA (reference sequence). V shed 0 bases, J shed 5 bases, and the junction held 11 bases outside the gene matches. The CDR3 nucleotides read TGCAGTGCTAGAGAGTTCGGAAGCGGGAGGGCCATAGATACGCAGTATTTT. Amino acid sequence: CSAREFGSGRAIDTQYF.

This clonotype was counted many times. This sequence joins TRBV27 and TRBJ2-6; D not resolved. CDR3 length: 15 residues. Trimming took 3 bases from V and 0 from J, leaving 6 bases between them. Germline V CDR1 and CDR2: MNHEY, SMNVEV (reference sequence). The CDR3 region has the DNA TGTGCCAGCAGTTTCTCAACCTCTGGGGCCAACGTCCTGACTTTC. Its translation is CASSFSTSGANVLTF.

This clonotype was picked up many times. The CDR3 nucleotides are TGTGCCAGCGGTAGGACCGGGGACAGGGCGGATACGCAGTATTTT. This codes for CASGRTGDRADTQYF. This chain connects TRBV11-2 to TRBJ2-3; 9 bases are a match to TRBD1. This CDR3 is built from 15 residues. Germline CDR1 and CDR2: SGHAT and FQNNGV. J was trimmed by 6 bases and V by 8 bases; bases with no gene match: 12.

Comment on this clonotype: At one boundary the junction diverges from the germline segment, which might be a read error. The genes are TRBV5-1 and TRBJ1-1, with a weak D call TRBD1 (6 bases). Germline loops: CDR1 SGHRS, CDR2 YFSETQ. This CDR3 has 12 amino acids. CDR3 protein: CASSFRDTVAFF. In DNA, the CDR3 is TGCGCCAGCAGCTTCCGGGACACTGTAGCTTTCTTT.

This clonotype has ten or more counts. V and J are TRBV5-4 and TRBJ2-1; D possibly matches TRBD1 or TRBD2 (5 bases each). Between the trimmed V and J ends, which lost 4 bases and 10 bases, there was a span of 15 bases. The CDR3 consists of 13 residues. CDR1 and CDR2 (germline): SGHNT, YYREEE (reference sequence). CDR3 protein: CASSLPTRDEQFF. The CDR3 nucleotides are TGTGCCAGCAGCCTCCCAACCCGGGACGAGCAGTTCTTC.

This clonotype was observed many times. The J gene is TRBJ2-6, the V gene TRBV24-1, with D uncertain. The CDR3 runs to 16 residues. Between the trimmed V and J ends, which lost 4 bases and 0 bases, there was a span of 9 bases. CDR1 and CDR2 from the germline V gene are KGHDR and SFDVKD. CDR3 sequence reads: CATSDRTTSGANVLTF. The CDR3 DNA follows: TGTGCCACCAGTGACAGGACCACCTCTGGGGCCAACGTCCTGACTTTC.

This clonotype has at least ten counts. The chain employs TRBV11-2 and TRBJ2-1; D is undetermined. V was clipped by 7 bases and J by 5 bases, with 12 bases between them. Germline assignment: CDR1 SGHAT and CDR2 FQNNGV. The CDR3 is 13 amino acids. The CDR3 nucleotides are TGTGCCAGCACCTTTTACAGTCACAATGAGCAGTTCTTC. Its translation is CASTFYSHNEQFF.

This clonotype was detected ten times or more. The CDR3 protein is CASSAGRSTDTQYF. The DNA for the CDR3 is TGTGCCAGCAGCGCCGGACGGAGCACAGATACGCAGTATTTT. The chain links TRBV7-8 to TRBJ2-3; no firm D call. The CDR3 length is 14 residues. V lost 5 bases to trimming and J lost 0 bases, with 9 bases between them. Germline V gives CDR1 SGHVS, CDR2 FQNEAQ.

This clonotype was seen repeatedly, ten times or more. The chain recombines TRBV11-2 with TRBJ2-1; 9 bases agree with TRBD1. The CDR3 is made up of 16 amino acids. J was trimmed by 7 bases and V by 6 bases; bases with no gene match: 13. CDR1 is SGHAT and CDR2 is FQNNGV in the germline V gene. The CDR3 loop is CASRPLVGTGRNEQFF. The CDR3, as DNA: TGTGCCAGCAGACCTCTGGTGGGGACAGGGAGAAATGAGCAGTTCTTC.

The CDR3 coding sequence is TGTGCCAGCAGCCAAGACGGATACAATGAGCAGTTCTTC. This gives the protein CASSQDGYNEQFF. The genes are TRBV4-2 and TRBJ2-1, with unresolved D. Trimming pared 0 bases from V and 4 bases from J, leaving 4 bases between. This CDR3 contains 13 residues. The germline V gene encodes CDR1 LGHNA and CDR2 YNFKEQ.

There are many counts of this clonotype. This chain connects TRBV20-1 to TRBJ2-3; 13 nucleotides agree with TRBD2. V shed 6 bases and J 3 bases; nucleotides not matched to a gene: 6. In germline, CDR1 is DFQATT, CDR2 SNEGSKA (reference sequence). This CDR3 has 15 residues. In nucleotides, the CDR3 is TGCAGTGCCTCCGGGACTAGCGGGACTACAGATACGCAGTATTTT. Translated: CSASGTSGTTDTQYF.

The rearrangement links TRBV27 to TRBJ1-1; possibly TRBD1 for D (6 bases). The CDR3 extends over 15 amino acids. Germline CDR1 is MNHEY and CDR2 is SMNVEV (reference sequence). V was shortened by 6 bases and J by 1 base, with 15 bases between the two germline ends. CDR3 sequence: CASRTDRRTNTEAFF. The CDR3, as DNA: TGTGCCAGCAGAACTGACAGGCGAACGAACACTGAAGCTTTCTTT.

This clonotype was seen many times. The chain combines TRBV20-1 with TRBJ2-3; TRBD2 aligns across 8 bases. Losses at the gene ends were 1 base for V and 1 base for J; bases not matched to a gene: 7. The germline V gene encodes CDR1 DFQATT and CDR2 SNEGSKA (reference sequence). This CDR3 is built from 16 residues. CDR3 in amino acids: CSARGSGIGGTDTQYF. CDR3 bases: TGCAGTGCTAGAGGTAGCGGGATCGGGGGCACAGATACGCAGTATTTT.

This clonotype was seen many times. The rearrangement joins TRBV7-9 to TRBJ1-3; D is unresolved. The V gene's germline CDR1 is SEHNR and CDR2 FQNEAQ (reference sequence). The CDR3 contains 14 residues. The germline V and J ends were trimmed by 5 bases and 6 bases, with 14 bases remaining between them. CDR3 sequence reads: CASSRAGLVNTIYF. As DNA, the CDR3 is TGTGCCAGCAGCCGGGCCGGTTTAGTAAACACCATATATTTT.

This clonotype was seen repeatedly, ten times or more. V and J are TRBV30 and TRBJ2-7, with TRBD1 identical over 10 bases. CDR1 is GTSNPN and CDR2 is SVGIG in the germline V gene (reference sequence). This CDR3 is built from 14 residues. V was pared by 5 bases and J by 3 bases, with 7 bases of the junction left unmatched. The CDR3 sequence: CAWRRRTGGYEQYF. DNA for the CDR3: TGTGCCTGGCGTCGCAGGACAGGGGGCTACGAGCAGTACTTC.

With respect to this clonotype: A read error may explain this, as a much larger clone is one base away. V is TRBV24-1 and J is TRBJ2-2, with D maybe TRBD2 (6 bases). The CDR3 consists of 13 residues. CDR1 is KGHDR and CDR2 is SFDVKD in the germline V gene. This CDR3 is CATSGEVTGELSF. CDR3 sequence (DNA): TGTGCCACCTCTGGGGAGGTGACCGGGGAGCTGTCTTTT.

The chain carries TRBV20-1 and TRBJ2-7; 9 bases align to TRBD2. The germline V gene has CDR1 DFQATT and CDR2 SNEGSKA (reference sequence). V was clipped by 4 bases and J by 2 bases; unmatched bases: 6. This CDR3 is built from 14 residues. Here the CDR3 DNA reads TGCAGTGCTACTTCCGTAGCGGGAGCCTACGAGCAGTACTTC. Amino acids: CSATSVAGAYEQYF.